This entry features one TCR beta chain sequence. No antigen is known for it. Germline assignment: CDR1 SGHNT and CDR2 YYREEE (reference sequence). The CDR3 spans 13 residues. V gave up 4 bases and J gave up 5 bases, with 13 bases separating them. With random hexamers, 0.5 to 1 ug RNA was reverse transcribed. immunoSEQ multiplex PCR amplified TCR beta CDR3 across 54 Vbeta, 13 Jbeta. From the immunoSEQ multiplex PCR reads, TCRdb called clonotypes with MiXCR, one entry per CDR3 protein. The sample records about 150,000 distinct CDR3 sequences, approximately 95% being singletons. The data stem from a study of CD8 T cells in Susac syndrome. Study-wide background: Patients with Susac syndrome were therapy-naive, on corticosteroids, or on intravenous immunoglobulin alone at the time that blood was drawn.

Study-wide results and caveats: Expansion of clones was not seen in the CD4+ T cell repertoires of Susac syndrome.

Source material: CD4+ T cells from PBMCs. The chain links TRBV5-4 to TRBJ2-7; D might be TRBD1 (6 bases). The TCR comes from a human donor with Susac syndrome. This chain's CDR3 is CASSGRGSHEQYF. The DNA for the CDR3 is TGTGCCAGCAGCGGCAGGGGTTCCCACGAGCAGTACTTC.